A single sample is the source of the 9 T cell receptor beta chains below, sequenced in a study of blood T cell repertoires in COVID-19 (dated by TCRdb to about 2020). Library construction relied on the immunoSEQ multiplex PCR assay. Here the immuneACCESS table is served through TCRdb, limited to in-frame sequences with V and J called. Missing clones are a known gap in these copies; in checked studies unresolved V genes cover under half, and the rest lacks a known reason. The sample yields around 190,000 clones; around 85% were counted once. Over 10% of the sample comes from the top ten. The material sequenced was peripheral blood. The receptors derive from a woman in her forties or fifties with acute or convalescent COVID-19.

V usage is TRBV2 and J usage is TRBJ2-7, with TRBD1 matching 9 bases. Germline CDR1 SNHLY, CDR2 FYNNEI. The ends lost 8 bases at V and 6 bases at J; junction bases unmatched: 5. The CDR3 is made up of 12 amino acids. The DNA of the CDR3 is TGTGCCAGCGGGAACAGGGGGCTCGAGCAGTACTTC. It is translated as CASGNRGLEQYF.

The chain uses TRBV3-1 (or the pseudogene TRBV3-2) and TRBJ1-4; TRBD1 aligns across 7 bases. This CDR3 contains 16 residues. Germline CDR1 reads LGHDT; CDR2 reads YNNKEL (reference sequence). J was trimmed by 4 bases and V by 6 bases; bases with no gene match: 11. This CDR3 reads CASSSDKRGLNEKLFF. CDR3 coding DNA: TGTGCCAGCAGTTCCGACAAAAGGGGGCTTAATGAAAAACTGTTTTTT.

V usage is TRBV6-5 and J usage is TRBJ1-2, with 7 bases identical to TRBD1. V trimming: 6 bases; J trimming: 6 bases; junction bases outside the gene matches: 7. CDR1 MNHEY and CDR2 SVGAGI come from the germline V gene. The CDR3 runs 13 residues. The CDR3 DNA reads TGTGCCAGCAGGGCGGACAGGTCACATGGCTACACCTTC. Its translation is CASRADRSHGYTF.

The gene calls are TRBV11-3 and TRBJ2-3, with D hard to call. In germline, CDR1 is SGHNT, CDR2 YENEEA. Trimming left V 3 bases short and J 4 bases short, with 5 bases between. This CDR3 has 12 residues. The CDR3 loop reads CASSLTADTQYF. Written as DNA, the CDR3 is TGTGCCAGCAGCTTGACTGCAGATACGCAGTATTTT.

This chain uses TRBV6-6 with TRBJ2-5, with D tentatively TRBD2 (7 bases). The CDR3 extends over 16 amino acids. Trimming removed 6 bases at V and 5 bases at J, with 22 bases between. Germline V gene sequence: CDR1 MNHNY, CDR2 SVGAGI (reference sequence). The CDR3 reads CASRPAGAYLGETQYF. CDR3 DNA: TGTGCCAGCAGGCCTGCGGGGGCATATTTAGGGGAGACCCAGTACTTC.

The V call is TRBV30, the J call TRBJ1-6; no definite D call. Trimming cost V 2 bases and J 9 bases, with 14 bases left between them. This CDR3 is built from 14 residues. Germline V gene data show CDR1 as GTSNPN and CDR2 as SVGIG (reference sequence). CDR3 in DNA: TGTGCCTGGAGTCGACTCCCGGGGAGTTCACCCCTCCACTTT. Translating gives CAWSRLPGSSPLHF.

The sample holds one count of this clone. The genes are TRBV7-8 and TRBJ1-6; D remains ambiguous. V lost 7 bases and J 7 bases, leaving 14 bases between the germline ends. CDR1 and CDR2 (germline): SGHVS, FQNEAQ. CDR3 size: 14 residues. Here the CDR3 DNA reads TGTGCCAGCACCTTTGGGCAGAACAATTCACCCCTCCACTTT. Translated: CASTFGQNNSPLHF. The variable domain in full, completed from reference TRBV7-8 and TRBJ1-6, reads GAGVSQSPRYKVAKRGQDVALRCDPISGHVSLFWYQQALGQGPEFLTYFQNEAQLDKSGLPSDRFFAERPEGSVSTLKIQRTQQEDSAVYLCASTFGQNNSPLHFGNGTRLTVT.

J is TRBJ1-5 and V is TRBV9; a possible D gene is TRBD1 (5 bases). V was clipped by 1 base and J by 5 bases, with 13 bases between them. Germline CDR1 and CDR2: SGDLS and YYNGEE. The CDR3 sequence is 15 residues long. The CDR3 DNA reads TGTGCCAGCAGCGTACGGGGGGATAAGGATCAGCCCCAGCATTTT. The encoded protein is CASSVRGDKDQPQHF.

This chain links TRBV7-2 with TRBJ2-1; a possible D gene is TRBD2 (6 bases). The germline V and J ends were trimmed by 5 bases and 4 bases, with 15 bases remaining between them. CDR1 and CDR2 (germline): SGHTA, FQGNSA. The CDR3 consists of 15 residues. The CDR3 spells CASSPSRDLYNEQFF. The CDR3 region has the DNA TGTGCCAGCAGCCCCAGTCGGGACTTGTACAATGAGCAGTTCTTC.